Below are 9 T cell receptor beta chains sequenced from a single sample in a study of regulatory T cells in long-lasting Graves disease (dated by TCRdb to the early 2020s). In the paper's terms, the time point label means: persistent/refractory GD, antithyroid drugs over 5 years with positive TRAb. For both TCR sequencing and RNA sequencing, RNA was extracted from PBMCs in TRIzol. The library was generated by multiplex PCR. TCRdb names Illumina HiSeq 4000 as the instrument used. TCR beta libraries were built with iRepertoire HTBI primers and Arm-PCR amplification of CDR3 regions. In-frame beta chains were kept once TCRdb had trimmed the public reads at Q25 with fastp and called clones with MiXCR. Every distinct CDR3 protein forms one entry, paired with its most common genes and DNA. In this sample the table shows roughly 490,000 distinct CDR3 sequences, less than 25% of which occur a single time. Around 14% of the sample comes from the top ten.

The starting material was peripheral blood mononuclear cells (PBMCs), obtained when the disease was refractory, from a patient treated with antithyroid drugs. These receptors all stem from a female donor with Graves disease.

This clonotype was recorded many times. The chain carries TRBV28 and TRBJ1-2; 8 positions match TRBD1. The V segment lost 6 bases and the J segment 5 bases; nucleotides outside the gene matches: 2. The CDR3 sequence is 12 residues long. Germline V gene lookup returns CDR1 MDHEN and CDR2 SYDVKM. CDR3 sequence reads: CASRRTGYGYTF. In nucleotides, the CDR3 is TGTGCCAGCAGGCGGACAGGGTATGGCTACACCTTC.

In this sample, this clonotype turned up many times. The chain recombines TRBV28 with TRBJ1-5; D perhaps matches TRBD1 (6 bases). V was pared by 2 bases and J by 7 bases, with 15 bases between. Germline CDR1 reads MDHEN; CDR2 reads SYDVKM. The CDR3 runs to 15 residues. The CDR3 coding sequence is TGTGCCAGCAGTTTAGGGGGCAGATCGGGCCAGCCCCAGCATTTT. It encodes CASSLGGRSGQPQHF.

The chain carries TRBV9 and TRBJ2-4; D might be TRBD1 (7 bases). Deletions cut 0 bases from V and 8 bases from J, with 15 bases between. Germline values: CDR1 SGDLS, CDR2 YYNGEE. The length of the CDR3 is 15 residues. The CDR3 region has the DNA TGTGCCAGCAGCGTAGAAGGAGGGGGCTCGGACATTCAGTACTTC. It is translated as CASSVEGGGSDIQYF.

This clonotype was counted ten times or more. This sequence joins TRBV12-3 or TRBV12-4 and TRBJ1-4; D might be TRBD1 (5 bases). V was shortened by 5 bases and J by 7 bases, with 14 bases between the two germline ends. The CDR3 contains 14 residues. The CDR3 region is CASSTYGGSEKLFF. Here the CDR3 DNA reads TGTGCCAGCAGTACTTACGGGGGGAGTGAAAAACTGTTTTTT.

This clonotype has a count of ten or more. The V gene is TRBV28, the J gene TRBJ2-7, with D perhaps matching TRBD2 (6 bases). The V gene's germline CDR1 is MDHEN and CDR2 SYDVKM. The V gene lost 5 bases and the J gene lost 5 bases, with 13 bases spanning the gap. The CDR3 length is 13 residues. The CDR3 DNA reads TGTGCCAGCAGTCCCCCGGGGGTAAACGAGCAGTACTTC. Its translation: CASSPPGVNEQYF. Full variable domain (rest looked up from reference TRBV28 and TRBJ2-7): DVKVTQSSRYLVKRTGEKVFLECVQDMDHENMFWYRQDPGLGLRLIYFSYDVKMKEKGDIPEGYSVSREKKERFSLILESASTNQTSMYLCASSPPGVNEQYFGPGTRLTVT.

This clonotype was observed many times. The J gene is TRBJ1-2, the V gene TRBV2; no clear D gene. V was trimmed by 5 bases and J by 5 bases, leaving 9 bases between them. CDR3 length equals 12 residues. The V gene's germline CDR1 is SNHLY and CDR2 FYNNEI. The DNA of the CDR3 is TGTGCCAGCAGTAGACGGGAGTATGGCTACACCTTC. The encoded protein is CASSRREYGYTF.

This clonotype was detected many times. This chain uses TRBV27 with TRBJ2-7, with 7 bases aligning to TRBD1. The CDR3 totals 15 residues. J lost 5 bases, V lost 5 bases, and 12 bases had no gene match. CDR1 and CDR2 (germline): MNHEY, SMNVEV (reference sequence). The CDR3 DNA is TGTGCCAGCAGTCGACTAAACAGGGGAGAGAACGAGCAGTACTTC. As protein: CASSRLNRGENEQYF.

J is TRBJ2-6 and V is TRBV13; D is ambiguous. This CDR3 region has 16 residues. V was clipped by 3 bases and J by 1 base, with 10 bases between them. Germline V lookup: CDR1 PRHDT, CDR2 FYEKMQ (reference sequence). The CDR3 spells CASSFAARSGANVLTF. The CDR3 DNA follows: TGTGCCAGCAGCTTCGCAGCGAGATCTGGGGCCAACGTCCTGACTTTC.

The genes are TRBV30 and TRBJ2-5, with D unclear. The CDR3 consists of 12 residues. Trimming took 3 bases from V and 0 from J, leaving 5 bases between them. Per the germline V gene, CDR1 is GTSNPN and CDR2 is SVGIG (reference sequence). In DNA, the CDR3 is TGTGCCTGGAGGGGGAACCAAGAGACCCAGTACTTC. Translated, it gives CAWRGNQETQYF.